A single sample is the source of the 20 T cell receptor beta chains below, sequenced in a study of blood T cell repertoires in COVID-19. Profiling relied on immunoSEQ multiplex PCR, and the TCRdb table lists in-frame clones only, not all of them. The sample has more than 200,000 clones, 88% seen once. Sequencing was performed on peripheral blood. These TCRs come from a man aged 65 to 79 with acute or convalescent COVID-19.

The chain carries TRBV29-1 and TRBJ2-5, with TRBD2 as a possible D gene (7 bases). The germline CDR1 and CDR2 sequences are SQVTM and ANQGSEA. The CDR3 spans 12 residues. The ends were cut back, 8 bases at V and 7 bases at J, with 17 bases in the middle. The CDR3 DNA is TGCAGCTTTACAGGGAGGGGGGGGACCCAGTACTTC. It translates to CSFTGRGGTQYF.

The rearrangement uses TRBV18 and TRBJ2-1; 8 bases fit TRBD2. The germline V gene encodes CDR1 KGHSH and CDR2 LQKENI. Losses at the gene ends were 3 bases for V and 5 bases for J; bases not matched to a gene: 6. The CDR3 spans 15 residues. The CDR3 is CASSPGSGTNNEQFF. The CDR3 nucleotides are TGTGCCAGCTCACCCGGTAGCGGGACGAACAATGAGCAGTTCTTC.

The chain uses TRBV10-3 and TRBJ1-2; 7 positions agree with TRBD1. The V segment lost 10 bases and the J segment 3 bases; nucleotides outside the gene matches: 11. The CDR3 is made up of 14 amino acids. Germline CDR1 is ENHRY and CDR2 is SYGVKD. For the CDR3, the DNA is TGTGCCAACTCCGGGACAGTTGGGGACTATGGCTACACCTTC. It is translated as CANSGTVGDYGYTF.

The chain uses TRBV28 and TRBJ2-1; 11 bases are a match to TRBD2. Germline CDR1 is MDHEN and CDR2 is SYDVKM. With V trimmed by 1 base and J by 7 bases, 3 bases remained unmatched. This CDR3 comprises 15 residues. The DNA of the CDR3 is TGTGCCAGCAGTTTATATGCTAGCGGGAGGAATGAGCAGTTCTTC. It specifies CASSLYASGRNEQFF.

The CDR3 bases are TGCGCCAGCAGCCCGGCCCCAGGAGGCCCCGGGGAGCTGTTTTTT. Amino acids: CASSPAPGGPGELFF. This chain connects TRBV5-1 to TRBJ2-2; weak D call: TRBD2 (5 bases). Germline values: CDR1 SGHRS, CDR2 YFSETQ. The CDR3 totals 15 residues. Trimming removed 4 bases from V and 6 bases from J, with 16 bases in between.

Of note for this clone: Other nucleotide sequences from this sample produce the same CDR3. The V gene is TRBV5-1, the J gene TRBJ2-1; D possibly corresponds to TRBD1 (6 bases). The CDR3 is 13 residues long. V dropped 4 bases and J dropped 4 bases, with 9 bases sitting between them. CDR1 SGHRS and CDR2 YFSETQ come from the germline V gene. The CDR3 is CASSLGQYNEQFF. DNA for the CDR3: TGCGCCAGCAGCCTGGGACAATACAATGAGCAGTTCTTC.

CDR3 sequence (DNA): TGTGCCAGCAGTATAACTACAGGGGGCTACACCTTC. Translation: CASSITTGGYTF. The chain links TRBV28 to TRBJ1-2, with a tentative D call TRBD1 (6 bases). The CDR3 loop spans 12 amino acids. Trimming left V 5 bases short and J 8 bases short, with 12 bases between. Germline CDR1 reads MDHEN; CDR2 reads SYDVKM.

J is TRBJ1-1 and V is TRBV21-1. TRBV21-1 is flagged as a pseudogene. The CDR3 loop spans 15 amino acids. The CDR3 sequence: CASSKKGGANTEAFF. The CDR3 DNA is TGTGCCAGCAGCAAAAAGGGGGGGGCTAACACTGAAGCTTTCTTT.

The V gene is TRBV7-9, the J gene TRBJ1-2, with no clear D. The length of the CDR3 is 14 residues. Germline values: CDR1 SEHNR, CDR2 FQNEAQ (reference sequence). Trimming took off 0 bases at V and 4 bases at J, with 9 bases between the two ends. The CDR3 loop reads CASSLAGGIYGYTF. Written as DNA, the CDR3 is TGTGCCAGCAGCTTAGCAGGAGGAATCTATGGCTACACCTTC.

The chain couples TRBV11-2 to TRBJ2-1; TRBD1 matches 7 bases. Germline CDR1 reads SGHAT; CDR2 reads FQNNGV. The CDR3 sequence is 15 residues long. V shed 3 bases, J shed 3 bases, and the junction held 5 bases outside the gene matches. The CDR3 DNA follows: TGTGCCAGCAGCTTTCCGGGACAGTACTACAATGAGCAGTTCTTC. Translated: CASSFPGQYYNEQFF.

A remark on this clone: The same CDR3 is also encoded by other DNA sequences in this sample. This rearrangement joins TRBV10-3 to TRBJ2-7; D is perhaps TRBD2 (6 bases). The CDR3 consists of 12 residues. The germline V gene encodes CDR1 ENHRY and CDR2 SYGVKD. Deletions cut 6 bases from V and 7 bases from J, with 13 bases between. CDR3 sequence: CAIRAGGYEQYF. In nucleotides, the CDR3 is TGTGCCATCAGGGCTGGGGGGTATGAGCAGTACTTC.

The chain recombines TRBV4-2 with TRBJ1-5, with no clear D. This CDR3 is 15 amino acids long. From germline, CDR1 is LGHNA and CDR2 YNFKEQ. V was pared by 0 bases and J by 6 bases, with 12 bases between. CDR3 DNA: TGTGCCAGCAGCCAAGATAGCGGGGTAGGTCAGCCCCAGCATTTT. Encoded protein: CASSQDSGVGQPQHF.

This clone was found once. The chain combines TRBV28 with TRBJ1-5, with D maybe TRBD1 (6 bases). The CDR3 length is 14 residues. The germline V and J ends were trimmed by 6 bases and 3 bases, with 12 bases remaining between them. Germline-derived CDR1 and CDR2 are MDHEN and SYDVKM. For the CDR3, the DNA is TGTGCCAGCAGCCGTACAGGGTACAATCAGCCCCAGCATTTT. Translating it yields CASSRTGYNQPQHF.

This chain uses TRBV21-1 with TRBJ2-3; the table assigns TRBD1, which was not confirmed against the DNA. TRBV21-1 is marked as a pseudogene. The CDR3 runs 16 residues. The CDR3 coding sequence is TGTGCCAGCAGAGGCCCCGGGACAGGGGCGGGAGATACGCAGTATTTT. Its protein is CASRGPGTGAGDTQYF.

The V gene is TRBV11-3, the J gene TRBJ2-2; no reliable D call. Per the germline V gene, CDR1 is SGHNT and CDR2 is YENEEA. Between the trimmed V and J ends, which lost 5 bases and 2 bases, there was a span of 9 bases. The CDR3 is 14 amino acids. DNA of the CDR3: TGTGCCAGCAGCCCCAGACAAAACACCGGGGAGCTGTTTTTT. Protein: CASSPRQNTGELFF.

The V gene is TRBV4-2, the J gene TRBJ2-2; 7 bases map to TRBD1. CDR3 length equals 15 residues. V shed 0 bases and J 3 bases; nucleotides not matched to a gene: 1. Germline V gene sequence: CDR1 LGHNA, CDR2 YNFKEQ. CDR3 region: CASSQEDRDTGELFF. The CDR3 DNA sequence: TGTGCCAGCAGCCAAGAAGACAGGGACACCGGGGAGCTGTTTTTT.

Only one count was recorded for this clone. J is TRBJ1-6 and V is TRBV7-9, with a possible D match to TRBD1 (6 bases). Germline CDR1 SEHNR, CDR2 FQNEAQ (reference sequence). V was shortened by 4 bases and J by 6 bases, with 16 bases between the two germline ends. This CDR3 is 16 amino acids long. CDR3 sequence reads: CASSSVFTTGNSPLHF. CDR3 nucleotides: TGTGCCAGCAGCTCAGTCTTTACGACAGGTAATTCACCCCTCCACTTT.

The rearrangement links TRBV3-1 (or the pseudogene TRBV3-2) to TRBJ2-1, with D maybe TRBD2 (5 bases). Germline V gene sequence: CDR1 LGHDT, CDR2 YNNKEL (reference sequence). The V end was cut by 7 bases, the J end by 1 base, with 11 bases between. CDR3 length: 14 residues. CDR3 loop: CASTRGSSYNEQFF. The CDR3 bases are TGTGCCAGCACCCGAGGGAGTTCCTACAATGAGCAGTTCTTC.

The chain couples TRBV29-1 to TRBJ2-3, with D maybe TRBD2 (5 bases). This CDR3 spans 15 amino acids. Between the trimmed V and J ends, which lost 5 bases and 0 bases, there was a span of 15 bases. The germline V gene encodes CDR1 SQVTM and CDR2 ANQGSEA. The CDR3 sequence is CSVRARASSTDTQYF. The CDR3 coding sequence is TGCAGCGTTAGAGCGAGGGCTTCTAGCACAGATACGCAGTATTTT.

The chain joins TRBV7-3 to TRBJ2-6; tentative D call: TRBD1 (6 bases). Trimming stripped 5 bases from V and 0 bases from J, with 26 bases between. The V gene's germline CDR1 is SGHTA and CDR2 FQGTGA. The CDR3 has 21 residues. CDR3 amino acids: CASSPIAPGVQGFSGANVLTF. In DNA form, the CDR3 reads TGTGCCAGCAGCCCTATAGCCCCAGGGGTTCAGGGATTCTCTGGGGCCAACGTCCTGACTTTC.